The 2 T cell receptor beta chains presented below share a single source sample, sequenced in a study of cytomegalovirus exposure and HLA in healthy donors. With 60 Vbeta and 13 Jbeta primers, the PCR was carried out. The assay was immunoSEQ multiplex PCR, and TCRdb's table has in-frame clones only and misses some. The sample has 150,000 to 200,000 clones; 70% to 85% are singletons. The sample comprised PBMCs. The receptors were gathered from a middle-aged woman in good health and CMV-seronegative.

This clone showed up just once. This sequence joins TRBV30 and TRBJ1-3; no clear D gene. Germline V gives CDR1 GTSNPN, CDR2 SVGIG (reference sequence). V shed 5 bases and J shed 0 bases, with 8 bases lying between them. The CDR3 totals 13 residues. This CDR3 is CAWAFSSGNTIYF. In DNA, the CDR3 is TGTGCCTGGGCCTTCAGCTCTGGAAACACCATATATTTT.

Only a few counts were recorded for this clone. The chain's CDR3 is CASSVEGQGRQPQHF. CDR3 in DNA: TGTGCCAGCAGTGTGGAGGGCCAGGGACGGCAGCCCCAGCATTTT. V and J are TRBV6-1 and TRBJ1-5; D might be TRBD1 (5 bases). The CDR3 sequence is 15 residues long. The V gene lost 4 bases and the J gene lost 7 bases, with 17 bases spanning the gap. Germline V gives CDR1 MNHNS, CDR2 SASEGT.